These 17 T cell receptor beta chains came from one sample sequenced in a study of siplizumab effects on memory and regulatory T cells. TCRdb keeps only in-frame clones here, not all; method: immunoSEQ multiplex PCR. The sample lists approximately 82,000 clones; roughly 89% were seen once. Sequenced: Tregs sorted from blood. These receptors were collected from a human donor in good health.

This rearrangement joins TRBV7-3 to TRBJ2-5, with unresolved D. The V and J ends lost 5 bases and 2 bases respectively, with 9 bases between them. Germline V gene lookup returns CDR1 SGHTA and CDR2 FQGTGA. The CDR3 runs 13 residues. This CDR3 reads CASSRGHQETQYF. CDR3 nucleotides: TGTGCCAGCAGCCGTGGGCATCAAGAGACCCAGTACTTC.

A single count supports this clone. The chain is built from TRBV6-6 and TRBJ1-2, with D unresolved. The CDR3 has 13 residues. The V end was cut by 8 bases, the J end by 6 bases, with 16 bases between. Germline CDR1 is MNHNY and CDR2 is SVGAGI (reference sequence). The CDR3 DNA reads TGTGCCAGCGGAGACCCCCCGGAGGATGGCTACACCTTC. It translates to CASGDPPEDGYTF.

The chain recombines TRBV7-2 with TRBJ2-7; 7 bases are a match to TRBD2. The CDR3 runs to 14 residues. The germline V gene has CDR1 SGHTA and CDR2 FQGNSA. J was trimmed by 4 bases and V by 4 bases; bases with no gene match: 7. Here the CDR3 DNA reads TGTGCCAGCAGCTCTCGGGACTATCAGTACGAGCAGTACTTC. This encodes CASSSRDYQYEQYF.

The chain links TRBV5-1 to TRBJ2-1; D remains unclear. The CDR3 has 14 residues. CDR1 is SGHRS, CDR2 YFSETQ, per germline. V gave up 4 bases and J gave up 5 bases, with 13 bases separating them. The CDR3 DNA reads TGCGCCAGCAGCGCGTACTACTTAAACAATGAGCAGTTCTTC. As protein: CASSAYYLNNEQFF. Supplemented by reference TRBV5-1 and TRBJ2-1, the full variable domain reads KAGVTQTPRYLIKTRGQQVTLSCSPISGHRSVSWYQQTPGQGLQFLFEYFSETQRNKGNFPGRFSGRQFSNSRSEMNVSTLELGDSALYLCASSAYYLNNEQFFGPGTRLTVL.

Judged by abundance, this clone is medium-sized (0.01 to 0.1%). This chain links TRBV28 with TRBJ1-5, with 10 bases identical to TRBD1. CDR1 and CDR2 (germline): MDHEN, SYDVKM. This CDR3 has 17 amino acids. V shed 6 bases, J shed 9 bases, and the junction held 17 bases outside the gene matches. CDR3 sequence: CASSSKSGQGIRGPQHF. CDR3 nucleotides: TGTGCCAGCAGCTCCAAGTCGGGACAGGGGATCCGTGGGCCCCAGCATTTT.

This clone was seen just once. V usage is TRBV7-9 and J usage is TRBJ2-3; the match to TRBD1 covers 7 bases. The CDR3 extends over 16 amino acids. The V segment lost 2 bases and the J segment 3 bases; nucleotides outside the gene matches: 8. Per germline, CDR1 SEHNR and CDR2 FQNEAQ (reference sequence). This chain's CDR3 is CASSLQPGQPTDTQYF. CDR3 nucleotides: TGTGCCAGCAGCTTACAGCCGGGACAGCCAACAGATACGCAGTATTTT.

V gene TRBV15 combines with J gene TRBJ1-2, with unresolved D. CDR3 length: 14 amino acids. V was shortened by 0 bases and J by 8 bases, with 13 bases between the two germline ends. Per germline, CDR1 LNHNV and CDR2 YYDKDF (reference sequence). CDR3 bases: TGTGCCACCAGCAGAGATTCCAACAGTATGGGCTACACCTTC. Its translation: CATSRDSNSMGYTF.

The chain combines TRBV27 with TRBJ1-5; the D is unclear. In germline, CDR1 is MNHEY, CDR2 SMNVEV (reference sequence). V lost 0 bases and J 7 bases, leaving 7 bases between the germline ends. This CDR3 spans 13 amino acids. In DNA, the CDR3 is TGTGCCAGCAGTTTATCGGCCGGGCAGCCCCAGCATTTT. Its protein is CASSLSAGQPQHF.

The V and J genes are TRBV19 and TRBJ1-5; TRBD1 matches 8 bases. CDR1 LNHDA and CDR2 SQIVND come from the germline V gene (reference sequence). Trimming took 7 bases from V and 3 from J; bases not matched to a gene: 5. The CDR3 is made up of 14 amino acids. DNA of the CDR3: TGTGCCAGTAAAGGGCAGGGGGCCAATCAGCCCCAGCATTTT. Translated: CASKGQGANQPQHF. Supplemented by reference TRBV19 and TRBJ1-5, the full variable domain reads DGGITQSPKYLFRKEGQNVTLSCEQNLNHDAMYWYRQDPGQGLRLIYYSQIVNDFQKGDIAEGYSVSREKKESFPLTVTSAQKNPTAFYLCASKGQGANQPQHFGDGTRLSIL.

This sequence joins TRBV18 and TRBJ2-7; 8 nucleotides match TRBD2. The CDR3 is 16 amino acids. Trimming removed 0 bases from V and 2 bases from J; junction bases left unmatched: 6. The germline V gene has CDR1 KGHSH and CDR2 LQKENI. The CDR3 loop reads CASSPPLAGQAYEQYF. The CDR3 nucleotides are TGTGCCAGCTCACCACCCTTAGCGGGGCAGGCCTACGAGCAGTACTTC.

The chain uses TRBV7-2 and TRBJ2-7; D is unresolved. Trimming stripped 4 bases from V and 3 bases from J, with 4 bases between. The CDR3 runs to 11 residues. Germline V gene data show CDR1 as SGHTA and CDR2 as FQGNSA. The CDR3: CASSSYYEQYF. CDR3 nucleotide sequence: TGTGCCAGCAGCTCCTACTACGAGCAGTACTTC.

This chain uses TRBV5-1 with TRBJ1-1; 8 bases are shared with TRBD1. This CDR3 contains 16 residues. Germline assignment: CDR1 SGHRS and CDR2 YFSETQ. V dropped 2 bases and J dropped 3; count of bases not matched to a gene: 9. The CDR3 loop reads CASSFQGAEWDTEAFF. CDR3 DNA sequence: TGCGCCAGCAGCTTTCAGGGGGCGGAGTGGGACACTGAAGCTTTCTTT.

This chain joins TRBV5-5 and TRBJ1-2; D is ambiguous. Trimming removed 0 bases from V and 8 bases from J, with 14 bases in between. This CDR3 has 14 residues. Germline lookup yields CDR1 SGHKS and CDR2 YYEKEE (reference sequence). The chain's CDR3 is CASSLVTTAWGYTF. In DNA form, the CDR3 reads TGTGCCAGCAGCTTGGTTACTACTGCGTGGGGCTACACCTTC.

The gene calls are TRBV5-5 and TRBJ2-2, with D uncertain. Deletions cut 6 bases from V and 6 bases from J, with 12 bases between. CDR1 and CDR2 from the germline V gene are SGHKS and YYEKEE (reference sequence). This CDR3 region has 13 residues. In nucleotides, the CDR3 is TGTGCCAGCAACCCTTGGGGTCCCGGGGAGCTGTTTTTT. Translation gives CASNPWGPGELFF.

CDR3 residues: CASSLTGYEQYF. The DNA of the CDR3 is TGCGCCAGCAGCTTGACAGGCTACGAGCAGTACTTC. The chain is built from TRBV5-1 and TRBJ2-7; D is perhaps TRBD1 (5 bases). CDR3 size: 12 residues. V dropped 1 base and J dropped 3 bases, with 5 bases sitting between them. Germline CDR1 is SGHRS and CDR2 is YFSETQ. Full variable domain (missing parts from reference TRBV5-1 and TRBJ2-7): KAGVTQTPRYLIKTRGQQVTLSCSPISGHRSVSWYQQTPGQGLQFLFEYFSETQRNKGNFPGRFSGRQFSNSRSEMNVSTLELGDSALYLCASSLTGYEQYFGPGTRLTVT.

The chain combines TRBV18 with TRBJ1-2; 9 bases are shared with TRBD1. This CDR3 comprises 16 residues. V was pared by 6 bases and J by 0 bases, with 8 bases of the junction left unmatched. Germline lookup yields CDR1 KGHSH and CDR2 LQKENI. CDR3 bases: TGTGCCAGCTCCCGTCCCGGGACAGGGTCTAACTATGGCTACACCTTC. Protein sequence: CASSRPGTGSNYGYTF.

CDR3 amino acids: CASSTERFSSYNEQFF. The CDR3 DNA is TGTGCCAGCAGTACCGAGCGGTTTAGCTCCTACAATGAGCAGTTCTTC. The chain carries TRBV6-6 and TRBJ2-1; D is possibly TRBD2 (5 bases). V gave up 5 bases and J gave up 0 bases, with 14 bases separating them. The V gene's germline CDR1 is MNHNY and CDR2 SVGAGI (reference sequence). The length of the CDR3 is 16 residues.